The 2 T cell receptor beta chains in this list originate from one sample, sequenced in a study of OX40 agonist ivuxolimab in advanced cancers. Clones were sequenced by immunoSEQ multiplex PCR, and TCRdb holds only the in-frame ones, with some missing. The table lists tens of thousands of clones, about 79% of them singletons. The sequences come from CD4+ or CD8+ T cells sorted from blood, collected in a trial of the OX40 agonist ivuxolimab. All receptors derive from an adult with an advanced solid tumor such as melanoma, head and neck, liver or kidney cancer.

This chain uses TRBV9 with TRBJ1-4, with D uncertain. Trimming cost V 2 bases and J 7 bases, with 12 bases left between them. Germline CDR1 is SGDLS and CDR2 is YYNGEE. This CDR3 is 14 amino acids long. CDR3 amino acids: CASSVQPESEKLFF. In DNA, the CDR3 is TGTGCCAGCAGCGTCCAGCCCGAGAGTGAAAAACTGTTTTTT.

The chain is built from TRBV5-1 and TRBJ2-2; D remains unclear. V lost 4 bases and J 4 bases, leaving 11 bases between the germline ends. Per germline, CDR1 SGHRS and CDR2 YFSETQ. This CDR3 has 14 residues. The CDR3 protein is CASSATTATGELFF. The CDR3 DNA is TGCGCCAGCAGCGCCACCACAGCCACCGGGGAGCTGTTTTTT.